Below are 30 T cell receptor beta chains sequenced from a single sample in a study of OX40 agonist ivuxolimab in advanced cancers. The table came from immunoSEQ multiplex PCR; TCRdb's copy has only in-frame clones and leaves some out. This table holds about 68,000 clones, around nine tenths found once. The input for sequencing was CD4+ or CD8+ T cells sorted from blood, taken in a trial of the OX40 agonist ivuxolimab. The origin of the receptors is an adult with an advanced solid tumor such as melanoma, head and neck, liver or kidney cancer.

The CDR3 DNA reads TGTGCCAGCAGCCCAGCAGCGGGCCCGAGCGAGCAGTTCTTC. It translates to CASSPAAGPSEQFF. V and J are TRBV27 and TRBJ2-1, with D perhaps matching TRBD2 (6 bases). The V end lost 6 bases, the J end lost 10 bases, and 19 bases lay between the germline ends. The CDR3 extends over 14 amino acids. The germline CDR1 and CDR2 sequences are MNHEY and SMNVEV (reference sequence).

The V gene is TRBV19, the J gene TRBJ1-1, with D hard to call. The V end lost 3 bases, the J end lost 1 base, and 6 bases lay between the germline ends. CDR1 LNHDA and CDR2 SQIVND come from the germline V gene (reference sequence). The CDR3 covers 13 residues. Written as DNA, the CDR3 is TGTGCCAGTAGTATCTTAGGGAACACTGAAGCTTTCTTT. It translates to CASSILGNTEAFF.

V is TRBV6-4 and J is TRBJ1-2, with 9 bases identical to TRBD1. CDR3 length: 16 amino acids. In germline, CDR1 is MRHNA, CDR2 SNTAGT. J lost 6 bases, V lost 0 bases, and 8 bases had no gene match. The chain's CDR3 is CASSDSGTGNRHGYTF. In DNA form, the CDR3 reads TGTGCCAGCAGTGACTCTGGGACAGGGAACAGACATGGCTACACCTTC.

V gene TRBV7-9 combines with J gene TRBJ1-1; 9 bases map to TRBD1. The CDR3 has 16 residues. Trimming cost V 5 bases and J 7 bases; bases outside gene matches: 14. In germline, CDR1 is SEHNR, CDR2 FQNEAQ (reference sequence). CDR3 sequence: CASSHLQGAYDLEAFF. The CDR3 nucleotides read TGTGCCAGCAGCCACCTACAGGGGGCGTACGATCTTGAAGCTTTCTTT.

The CDR3 DNA is TGTGCCAGCAGCCATCTGGGGAATGAGCAGTTCTTC. This sequence encodes CASSHLGNEQFF. The chain has TRBV7-9 and TRBJ2-1; no reliable D call. V lost 5 bases to trimming and J lost 7 bases, with 9 bases between them. The CDR3 runs to 12 residues. The germline V gene has CDR1 SEHNR and CDR2 FQNEAQ (reference sequence).

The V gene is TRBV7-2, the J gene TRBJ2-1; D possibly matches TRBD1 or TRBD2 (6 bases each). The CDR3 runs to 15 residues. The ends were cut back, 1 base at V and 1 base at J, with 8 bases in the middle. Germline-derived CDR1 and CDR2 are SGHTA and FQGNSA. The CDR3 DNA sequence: TGTGCCAGCAGCTTAGGCGGGACATCCTACAATGAGCAGTTCTTC. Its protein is CASSLGGTSYNEQFF.

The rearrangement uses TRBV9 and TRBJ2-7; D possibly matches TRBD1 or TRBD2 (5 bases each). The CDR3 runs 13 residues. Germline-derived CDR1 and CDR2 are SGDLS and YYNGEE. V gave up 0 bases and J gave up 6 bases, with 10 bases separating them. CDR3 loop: CASSVVSGSEQYF. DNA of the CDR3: TGTGCCAGCAGCGTAGTTTCAGGGAGCGAGCAGTACTTC.

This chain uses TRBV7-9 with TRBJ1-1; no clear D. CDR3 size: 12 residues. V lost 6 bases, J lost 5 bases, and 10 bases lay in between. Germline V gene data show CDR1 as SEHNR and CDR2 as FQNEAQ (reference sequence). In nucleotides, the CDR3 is TGTGCCAGCAGTCCAGGTCGGACTGAAGCTTTCTTT. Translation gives CASSPGRTEAFF.

DNA for the CDR3: TGCGCCAGCAGCTGGGACAGCACTGAAGCTTTCTTT. The encoded protein is CASSWDSTEAFF. The chain is built from TRBV5-1 and TRBJ1-1; TRBD1 matches at 7 bases. The V and J ends lost 3 bases and 4 bases, in that order; junction bases with no gene match: 0. Germline CDR1 reads SGHRS; CDR2 reads YFSETQ. This CDR3 comprises 12 residues.

This CDR3 is CAISESGGLADPNTGELFF. The CDR3 region has the DNA TGTGCCATCAGTGAGTCGGGAGGACTAGCGGACCCGAACACCGGGGAGCTGTTTTTT. The chain carries TRBV10-3 and TRBJ2-2; 10 bases agree with TRBD2. CDR1 ENHRY and CDR2 SYGVKD come from the germline V gene. The V gene end was trimmed by 0 bases and the J gene end by 0 bases; junction bases not matched to a gene: 7. The CDR3 has 19 residues.

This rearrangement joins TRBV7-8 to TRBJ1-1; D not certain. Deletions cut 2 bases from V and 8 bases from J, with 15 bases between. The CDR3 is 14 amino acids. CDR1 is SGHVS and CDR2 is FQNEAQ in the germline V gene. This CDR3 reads CASSLLDRSPEAFF. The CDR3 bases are TGTGCCAGCAGCTTACTGGACCGGTCTCCCGAAGCTTTCTTT. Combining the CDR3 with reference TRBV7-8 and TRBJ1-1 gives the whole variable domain GAGVSQSPRYKVAKRGQDVALRCDPISGHVSLFWYQQALGQGPEFLTYFQNEAQLDKSGLPSDRFFAERPEGSVSTLKIQRTQQEDSAVYLCASSLLDRSPEAFFGQGTRLTVV.

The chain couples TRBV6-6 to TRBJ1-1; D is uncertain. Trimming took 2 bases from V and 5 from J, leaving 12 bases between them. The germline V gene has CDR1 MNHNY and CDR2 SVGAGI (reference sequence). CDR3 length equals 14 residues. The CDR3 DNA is TGTGCCAGCAGTTACGGGGTGGCGGCGACTGAAGCTTTCTTT. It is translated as CASSYGVAATEAFF.

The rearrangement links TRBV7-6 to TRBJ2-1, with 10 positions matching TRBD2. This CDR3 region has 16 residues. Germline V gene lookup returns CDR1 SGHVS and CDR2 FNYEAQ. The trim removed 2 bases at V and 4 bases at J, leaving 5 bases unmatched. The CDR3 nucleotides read TGTGCCAGCAGCTTACCGGGACTAGCGAGTTACAATGAGCAGTTCTTC. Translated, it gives CASSLPGLASYNEQFF.

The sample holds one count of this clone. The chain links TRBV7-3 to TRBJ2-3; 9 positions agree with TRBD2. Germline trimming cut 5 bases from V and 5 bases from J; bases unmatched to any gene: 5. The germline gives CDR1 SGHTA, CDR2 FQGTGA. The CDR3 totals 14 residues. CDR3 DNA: TGTGCCAGCAGCCCTAGCGGGATGGGAGATACGCAGTATTTT. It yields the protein CASSPSGMGDTQYF. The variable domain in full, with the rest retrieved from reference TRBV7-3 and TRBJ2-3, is GAGVSQTPSNKVTEKGKYVELRCDPISGHTALYWYRQSLGQGPEFLIYFQGTGAADDSGLPNDRFFAVRPEGSVSTLKIQRTERGDSAVYLCASSPSGMGDTQYFGPGTRLTVL.

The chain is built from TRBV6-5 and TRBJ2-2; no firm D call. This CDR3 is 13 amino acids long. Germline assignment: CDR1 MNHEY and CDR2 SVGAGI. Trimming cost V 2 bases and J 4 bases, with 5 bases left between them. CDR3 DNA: TGTGCCAGCAGTTACGTAGCCACCGGGGAGCTGTTTTTT. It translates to CASSYVATGELFF.

CDR3 bases: TGTGCCATCAGTGTCAGTGGGGACAGGGAAGAGACCCAGTACTTC. Translation: CAISVSGDREETQYF. The V gene is TRBV10-3, the J gene TRBJ2-5; 9 nucleotides match TRBD1. The germline gives CDR1 ENHRY, CDR2 SYGVKD. This CDR3 is built from 15 residues. J lost 3 bases, V lost 4 bases, and 6 bases had no gene match.

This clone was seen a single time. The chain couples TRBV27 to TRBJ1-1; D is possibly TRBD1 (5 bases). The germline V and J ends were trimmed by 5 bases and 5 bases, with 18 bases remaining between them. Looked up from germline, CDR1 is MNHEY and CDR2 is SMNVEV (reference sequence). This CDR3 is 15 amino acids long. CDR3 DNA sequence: TGTGCCAGCAGTCCCCGGACAAAAGCGTTGACTGAAGCTTTCTTT. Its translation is CASSPRTKALTEAFF.

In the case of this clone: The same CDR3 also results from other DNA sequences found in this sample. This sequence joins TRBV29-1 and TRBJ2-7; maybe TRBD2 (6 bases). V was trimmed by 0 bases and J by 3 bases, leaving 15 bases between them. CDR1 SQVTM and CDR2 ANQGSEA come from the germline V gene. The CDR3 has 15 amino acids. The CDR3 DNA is TGCAGCGTTGAAGAACGCGGCGGGGCGGACTACGAGCAGTACTTC. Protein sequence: CSVEERGGADYEQYF.

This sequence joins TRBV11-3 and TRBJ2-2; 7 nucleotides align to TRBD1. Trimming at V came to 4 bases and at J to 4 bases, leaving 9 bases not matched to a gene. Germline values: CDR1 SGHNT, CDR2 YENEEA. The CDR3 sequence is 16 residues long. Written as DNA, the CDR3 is TGTGCCAGCAGCTCCAACAGGGGCTCGGGCACCGGGGAGCTGTTTTTT. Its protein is CASSSNRGSGTGELFF.

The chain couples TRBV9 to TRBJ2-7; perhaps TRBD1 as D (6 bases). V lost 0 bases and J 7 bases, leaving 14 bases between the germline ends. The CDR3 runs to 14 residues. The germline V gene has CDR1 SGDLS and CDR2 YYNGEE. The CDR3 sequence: CASSVGGGSVEQYF. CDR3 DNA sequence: TGTGCCAGCAGCGTAGGAGGGGGTAGTGTGGAGCAGTACTTC.

The CDR3 here is CASSLGEGGQETQYF. CDR3 bases: TGCGCCAGCAGCTTGGGTGAGGGGGGCCAAGAGACCCAGTACTTC. V usage is TRBV5-1 and J usage is TRBJ2-5, with D perhaps TRBD1 or TRBD2 (6 bases each). Trimming took off 0 bases at V and 1 base at J, with 10 bases between the two ends. Per germline, CDR1 SGHRS and CDR2 YFSETQ. CDR3 size: 15 residues.

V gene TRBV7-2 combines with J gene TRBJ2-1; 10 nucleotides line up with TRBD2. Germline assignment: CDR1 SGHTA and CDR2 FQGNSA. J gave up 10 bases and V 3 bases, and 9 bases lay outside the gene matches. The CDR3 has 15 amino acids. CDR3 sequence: CASSFRLAGMWEQFF. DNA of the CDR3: TGTGCCAGCAGCTTCAGACTAGCGGGTATGTGGGAGCAGTTCTTC.

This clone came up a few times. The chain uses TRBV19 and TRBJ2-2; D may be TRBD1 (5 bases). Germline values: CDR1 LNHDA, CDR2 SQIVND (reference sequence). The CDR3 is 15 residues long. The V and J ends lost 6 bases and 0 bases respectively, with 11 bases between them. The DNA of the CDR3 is TGTGCCAGTAGCTGGACAAACGCGAACACCGGGGAGCTGTTTTTT. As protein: CASSWTNANTGELFF.

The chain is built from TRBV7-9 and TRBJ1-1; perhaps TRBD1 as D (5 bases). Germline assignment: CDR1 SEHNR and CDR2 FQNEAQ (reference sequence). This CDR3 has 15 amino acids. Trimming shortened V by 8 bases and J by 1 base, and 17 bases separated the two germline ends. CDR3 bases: TGTGCCAGCGCACCCCGGGGGTCCAAGAACACTGAAGCTTTCTTT. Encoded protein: CASAPRGSKNTEAFF.

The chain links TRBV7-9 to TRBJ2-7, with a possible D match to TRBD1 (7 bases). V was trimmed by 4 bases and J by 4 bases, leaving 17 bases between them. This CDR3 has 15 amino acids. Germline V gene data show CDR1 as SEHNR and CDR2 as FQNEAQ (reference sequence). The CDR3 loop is CASSWGAGGMYEQYF. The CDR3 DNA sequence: TGTGCCAGCAGCTGGGGCGCAGGGGGGATGTACGAGCAGTACTTC. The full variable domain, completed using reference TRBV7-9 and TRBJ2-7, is DTGVSQNPRHKITKRGQNVTFRCDPISEHNRLYWYRQTLGQGPEFLTYFQNEAQLEKSRLLSDRFSAERPKGSFSTLEIQRTEQGDSAMYLCASSWGAGGMYEQYFGPGTRLTVT.

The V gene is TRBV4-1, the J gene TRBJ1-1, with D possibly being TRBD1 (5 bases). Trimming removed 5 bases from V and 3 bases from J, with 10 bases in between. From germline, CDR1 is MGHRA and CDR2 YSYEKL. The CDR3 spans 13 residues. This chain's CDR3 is CASSYGGDTEAFF. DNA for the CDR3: TGCGCCAGCAGCTATGGGGGGGACACTGAAGCTTTCTTT.

CDR3: CASSVEGSGSADTQYF. In nucleotides, the CDR3 is TGTGCCAGCAGCGTAGAAGGTAGCGGGAGTGCAGATACGCAGTATTTT. V usage is TRBV9 and J usage is TRBJ2-3; TRBD2 aligns across 9 bases. V was pared by 0 bases and J by 4 bases, with 6 bases of the junction left unmatched. CDR3 length: 16 residues. Per the germline V gene, CDR1 is SGDLS and CDR2 is YYNGEE.

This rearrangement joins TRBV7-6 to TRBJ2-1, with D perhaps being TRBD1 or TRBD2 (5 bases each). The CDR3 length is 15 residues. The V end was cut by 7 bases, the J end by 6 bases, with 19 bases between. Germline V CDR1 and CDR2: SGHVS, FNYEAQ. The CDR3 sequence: CASTPGTGAFNEQFF. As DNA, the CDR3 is TGTGCCAGCACCCCCGGGACGGGTGCGTTCAATGAGCAGTTCTTC.

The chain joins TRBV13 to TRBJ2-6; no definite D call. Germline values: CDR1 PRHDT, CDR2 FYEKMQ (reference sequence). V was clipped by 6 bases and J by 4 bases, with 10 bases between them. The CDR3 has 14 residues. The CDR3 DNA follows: TGTGCCAGCAGTTTAACCCCCGGGGCCAACGTCCTGACTTTC. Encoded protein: CASSLTPGANVLTF.

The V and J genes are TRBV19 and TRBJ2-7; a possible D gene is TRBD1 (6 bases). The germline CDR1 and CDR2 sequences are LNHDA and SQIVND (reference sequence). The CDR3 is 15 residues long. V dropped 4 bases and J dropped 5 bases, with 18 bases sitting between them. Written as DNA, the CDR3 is TGTGCCAGTAGTACAGCCGGGACAAGCTGGGACGAGCAGTACTTC. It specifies CASSTAGTSWDEQYF. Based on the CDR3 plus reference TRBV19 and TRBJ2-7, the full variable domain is DGGITQSPKYLFRKEGQNVTLSCEQNLNHDAMYWYRQDPGQGLRLIYYSQIVNDFQKGDIAEGYSVSREKKESFPLTVTSAQKNPTAFYLCASSTAGTSWDEQYFGPGTRLTVT.